These T cell receptor beta chains were read from a single sample in a study of identical twins. TCRdb itself ran the 5' RACE reads through MiXCR, one entry per CDR3 protein. The table records about 1.7 million distinct CDR3 sequences, about 30% of them present only once. Sequences were obtained from cord blood. Source of these receptors: a newborn girl in good health. Each CDR3 is given with its conserved first and last residue. A D gene is named only where the DNA matches it firmly. Expanded clones get a size class; other rows say once, few or many, or leave the size out.

CDR3 DNA: TGCAGTGCTAGAGAACCGGGGAAAAACATTCAGTACTTC
CDR3 protein: CSAREPGKNIQYF
J gene: TRBJ2-4
V gene: TRBV20-1
D gene: -
clone size: many

CDR3 DNA: TGTGCCAGCAGCCTAATGGGGAACTCCTACGAGCAGTACTTC
CDR3 protein: CASSLMGNSYEQYF
J gene: TRBJ2-7
V gene: TRBV3-1
D gene: -
clone size: many

CDR3 DNA: TGTGCCAGCAGCTTAGATGGCAGTTCCTATCTCGTTAATTCACCCCTCCACTTT
CDR3 protein: CASSLDGSSYLVNSPLHF
J gene: TRBJ1-6
V gene: TRBV7-8
D gene: -
clone size: -

CDR3 DNA: TGTGCCACCAGTGATTTGTTGTCGGGTAATGAGCAGTTCTTC
CDR3 protein: CATSDLLSGNEQFF
J gene: TRBJ2-1
V gene: TRBV24-1
D gene: -
clone size: -

CDR3 DNA: TGCAGTGCTAGGGGACTAGCGGTCACCTACGAGCAGTACTTC
CDR3 protein: CSARGLAVTYEQYF
J gene: TRBJ2-7
V gene: TRBV20-1
D gene: TRBD2
clone size: few

CDR3 DNA: TGTGCCAGCAATTGGCTAGCGGGAACCACAGATACGCAGTATTTT
CDR3 protein: CASNWLAGTTDTQYF
J gene: TRBJ2-3
V gene: TRBV2
D gene: TRBD2
clone size: -

CDR3 DNA: TGCGCCAGCAGCCAAGACCGTCAGGGGCTACGGGAAAAACTGTTTTTT
CDR3 protein: CASSQDRQGLREKLFF
J gene: TRBJ1-4
V gene: TRBV4-1
D gene: -
clone size: few

CDR3 DNA: TGTGCCAGCAGTTCCTCACGGACAGCATTCTCCTACGAGCTGTACTTC
CDR3 protein: CASSSSRTAFSYELYF
J gene: TRBJ2-7
V gene: TRBV28
D gene: -
clone size: -

CDR3 DNA: TGCGCCAGCAGCCAGATGGGGACTAGCGGGATTGAGCAGTACTTC
CDR3 protein: CASSQMGTSGIEQYF
J gene: TRBJ2-7
V gene: TRBV4-1
D gene: TRBD2
clone size: -

CDR3 DNA: TGTGCCAGCAGCTCAGGGACAGGTTCCAGCACAGATACGCAGTATTTT
CDR3 protein: CASSSGTGSSTDTQYF
J gene: TRBJ2-3
V gene: TRBV7-9
D gene: TRBD1
clone size: once

CDR3 DNA: TGTGCCATCAGTGAGTCGAAAGGTGGAGGGAACATTCAGTACTTC
CDR3 protein: CAISESKGGGNIQYF
J gene: TRBJ2-4
V gene: TRBV10-3
D gene: -
clone size: many

CDR3 DNA: TGCGCCAGCAGCTTGCTCGTCGGGGTAGCGGTATACGAGCAGTACTTC
CDR3 protein: CASSLLVGVAVYEQYF
J gene: TRBJ2-7
V gene: TRBV5-1
D gene: -
clone size: few

CDR3 DNA: TGTGCCAGCAGATCGCGTACTAGCTCCTACGAGCAGTACTTC
CDR3 protein: CASRSRTSSYEQYF
J gene: TRBJ2-7
V gene: TRBV28
D gene: -
clone size: few

CDR3 DNA: TGCGCCAGCAGCGCCTATAGCGCGTTCTCCTACGAGCAGTACTTC
CDR3 protein: CASSAYSAFSYEQYF
J gene: TRBJ2-7
V gene: TRBV5-1
D gene: -
clone size: few

CDR3 DNA: TGTGCCAGCAGCTTAGCGGCCGGTGTTAGGTATGAGCAGTTCTTC
CDR3 protein: CASSLAAGVRYEQFF
J gene: TRBJ2-1
V gene: TRBV11-2
D gene: -
clone size: -

CDR3 DNA: TGCAGCGTTGACCCACAGCAAGAGACCCAGTACTTC
CDR3 protein: CSVDPQQETQYF
J gene: TRBJ2-5
V gene: TRBV29-1
D gene: -
clone size: many

CDR3 DNA: TGTGCCAGCAGTTTATGGACAGTTCGAGCAACTAATGAAAAACTGTTTTTT
CDR3 protein: CASSLWTVRATNEKLFF
J gene: TRBJ1-4
V gene: TRBV12-3/TRBV12-4
D gene: -
clone size: -

CDR3 DNA: TGTGCCAGCAGCTTACGTCTTGACCCCGATTCCTACGAGCAGTACTTC
CDR3 protein: CASSLRLDPDSYEQYF
J gene: TRBJ2-7
V gene: TRBV7-9
D gene: -
clone size: -

CDR3 DNA: TGTGCCATCAGCGGACAGGGGAGTGAAAAACTGTTTTTT
CDR3 protein: CAISGQGSEKLFF
J gene: TRBJ1-4
V gene: TRBV10-3
D gene: TRBD1
clone size: -

CDR3 DNA: TGCAGCGGCGGGAAGGCCGGGGAGCTGTTTTTT
CDR3 protein: CSGGKAGELFF
J gene: TRBJ2-2
V gene: TRBV29-1
D gene: -
clone size: few

CDR3 DNA: TGTGCCAGCAGTGGGCCCCTCCTGGGCGGGGGACTAGCCAAAAACATTCAGTACTTC
CDR3 protein: CASSGPLLGGGLAKNIQYF
J gene: TRBJ2-4
V gene: TRBV2
D gene: TRBD2
clone size: many

CDR3 DNA: TGTGCCAGCAGTCGCGGGGGGACCTTATACAATGAGCAGTTCTTC
CDR3 protein: CASSRGGTLYNEQFF
J gene: TRBJ2-1
V gene: TRBV12-3/TRBV12-4
D gene: TRBD2
clone size: -

CDR3 DNA: TGCGCCAGCAGCTTGGATGGGGTCCTGCAAGAGACCCAGTACTTC
CDR3 protein: CASSLDGVLQETQYF
J gene: TRBJ2-5
V gene: TRBV5-1
D gene: -
clone size: few

CDR3 DNA: TGTGCCAGCAGGTACCGGGACAGGGTACCCAACAATGAGCAGTTCTTC
CDR3 protein: CASRYRDRVPNNEQFF
J gene: TRBJ2-1
V gene: TRBV6-6
D gene: TRBD1
clone size: few

CDR3 DNA: TGTGCCAGCAGTGAGTTGCAGGGCAATCAGCCCCAGCATTTT
CDR3 protein: CASSELQGNQPQHF
J gene: TRBJ1-5
V gene: TRBV25-1
D gene: -
clone size: few

CDR3 DNA: TGTGCCAGCAGCTTACTGAGGGGAGACAGCCGAACCTACGAGCAGTACTTC
CDR3 protein: CASSLLRGDSRTYEQYF
J gene: TRBJ2-7
V gene: TRBV11-1
D gene: -
clone size: few

CDR3 DNA: TGTGCCAGCAGCCGACTAGTAATTGAGCAGTTCTTC
CDR3 protein: CASSRLVIEQFF
J gene: TRBJ2-1
V gene: TRBV5-6
D gene: -
clone size: -

CDR3 DNA: TGTGCCAGCAGCGCCGGGACAGGGGGCAATGGCTACACCTTC
CDR3 protein: CASSAGTGGNGYTF
J gene: TRBJ1-2
V gene: TRBV7-9
D gene: TRBD1
clone size: -

CDR3 DNA: TGTGCCAGCAGCCCCCGGACAGCCAATACGCAGTATTTT
CDR3 protein: CASSPRTANTQYF
J gene: TRBJ2-3
V gene: TRBV7-8
D gene: -
clone size: few